This record concerns one T cell receptor (beta chain) sequence. Its antigen is currently unknown. MiXCR, run by TCRdb on the RT-PCR reads, gives a single entry per CDR3 protein. The profile covers approximately 310,000 distinct CDR3 sequences, with 21% appearing a single time and roughly 10% taken by the ten largest. This CDR3 spans 16 amino acids. V was shortened by 6 bases and J by 0 bases, with 12 bases between the two germline ends. Germline V gene data show CDR1 as KGHSH and CDR2 as LQKENI. This sample is drawn from a study of response to subunit inactivated influenza vaccine. Study-level findings and limits: Authors suggested each seasonal influenza vaccination recruits few new T cells.

The sequencing used PBMCs from blood, collected less than 22 months after vaccination. The rearrangement links TRBV18 to TRBJ2-6; no definite D call. The TCR originated in a man aged 50 to 75 who received an inactivated influenza vaccine. DNA for the CDR3: TGTGCCAGCTCCAACGTCTACAACTCTGGGGCCAACGTCCTGACTTTC. Translated: CASSNVYNSGANVLTF.